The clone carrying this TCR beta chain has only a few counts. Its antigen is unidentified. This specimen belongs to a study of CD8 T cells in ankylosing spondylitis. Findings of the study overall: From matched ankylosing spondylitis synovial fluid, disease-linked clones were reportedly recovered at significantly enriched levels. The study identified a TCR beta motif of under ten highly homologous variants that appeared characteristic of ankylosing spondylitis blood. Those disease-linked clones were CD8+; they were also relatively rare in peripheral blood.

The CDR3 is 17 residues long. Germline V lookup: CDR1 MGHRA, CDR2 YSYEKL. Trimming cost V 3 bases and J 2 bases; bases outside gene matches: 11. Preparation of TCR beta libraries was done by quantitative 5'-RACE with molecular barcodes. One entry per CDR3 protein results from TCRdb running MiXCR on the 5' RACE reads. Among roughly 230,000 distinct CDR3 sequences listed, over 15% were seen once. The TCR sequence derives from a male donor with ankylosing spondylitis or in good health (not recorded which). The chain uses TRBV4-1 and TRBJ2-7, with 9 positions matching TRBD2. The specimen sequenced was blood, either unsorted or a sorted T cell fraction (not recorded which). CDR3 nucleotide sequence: TGCGCCAGCAGCCAGTCCCCCGTTAGCGGGAGCACCTACGAGCAGTACTTC. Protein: CASSQSPVSGSTYEQYF.